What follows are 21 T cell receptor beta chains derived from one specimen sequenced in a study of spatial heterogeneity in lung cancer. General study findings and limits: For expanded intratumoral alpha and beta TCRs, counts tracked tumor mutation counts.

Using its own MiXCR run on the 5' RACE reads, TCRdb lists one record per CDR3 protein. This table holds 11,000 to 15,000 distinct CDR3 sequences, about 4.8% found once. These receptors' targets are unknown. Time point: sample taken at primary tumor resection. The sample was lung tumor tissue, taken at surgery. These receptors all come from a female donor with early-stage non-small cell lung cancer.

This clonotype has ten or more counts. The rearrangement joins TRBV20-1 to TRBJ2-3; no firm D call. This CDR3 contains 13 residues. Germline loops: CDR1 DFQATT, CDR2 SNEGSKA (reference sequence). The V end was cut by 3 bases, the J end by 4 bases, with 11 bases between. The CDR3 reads CSARSPRADTQYF. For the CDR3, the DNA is TGCAGTGCTAGGTCCCCCCGGGCAGATACGCAGTATTTT.

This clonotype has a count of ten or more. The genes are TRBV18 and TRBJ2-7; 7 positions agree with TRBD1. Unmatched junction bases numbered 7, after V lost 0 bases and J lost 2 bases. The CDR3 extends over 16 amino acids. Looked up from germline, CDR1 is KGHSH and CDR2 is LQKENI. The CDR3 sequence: CASSPPRQGSTYEQYF. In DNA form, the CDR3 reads TGTGCCAGCTCACCACCGAGACAGGGAAGTACCTACGAGCAGTACTTC.

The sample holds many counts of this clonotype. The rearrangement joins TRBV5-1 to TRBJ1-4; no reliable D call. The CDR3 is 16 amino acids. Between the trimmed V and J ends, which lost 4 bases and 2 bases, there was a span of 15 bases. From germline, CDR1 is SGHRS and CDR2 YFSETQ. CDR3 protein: CASSASPGATNEKLFF. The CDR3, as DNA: TGCGCCAGCAGCGCTAGCCCAGGAGCGACTAATGAAAAACTGTTTTTT.

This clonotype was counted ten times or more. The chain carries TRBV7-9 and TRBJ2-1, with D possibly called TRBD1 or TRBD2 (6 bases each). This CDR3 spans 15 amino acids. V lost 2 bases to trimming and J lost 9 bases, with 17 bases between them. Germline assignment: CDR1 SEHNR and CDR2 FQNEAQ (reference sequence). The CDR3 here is CASSLTGADGGEQFF. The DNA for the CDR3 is TGTGCCAGCAGCTTAACGGGGGCAGATGGTGGTGAGCAGTTCTTC.

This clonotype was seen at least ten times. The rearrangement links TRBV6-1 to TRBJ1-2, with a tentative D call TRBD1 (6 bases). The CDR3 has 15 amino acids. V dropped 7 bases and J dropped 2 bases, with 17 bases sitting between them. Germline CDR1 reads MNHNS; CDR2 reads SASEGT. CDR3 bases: TGTGCCAGCAAAGCTATACTCCAGGGGAACTATGGCTACACCTTC. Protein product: CASKAILQGNYGYTF.

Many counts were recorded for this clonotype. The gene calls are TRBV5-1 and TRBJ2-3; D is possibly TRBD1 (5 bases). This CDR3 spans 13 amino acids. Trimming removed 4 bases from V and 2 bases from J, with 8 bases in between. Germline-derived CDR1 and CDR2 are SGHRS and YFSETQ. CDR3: CASSPGATDTQYF. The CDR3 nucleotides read TGCGCCAGCAGCCCTGGGGCCACAGATACGCAGTATTTT.

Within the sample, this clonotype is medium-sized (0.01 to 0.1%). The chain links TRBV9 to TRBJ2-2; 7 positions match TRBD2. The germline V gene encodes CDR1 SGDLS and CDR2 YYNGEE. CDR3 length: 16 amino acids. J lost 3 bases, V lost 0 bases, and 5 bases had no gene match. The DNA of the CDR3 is TGTGCCAGCAGCGTAGGGAGGCTAGCGGACACCGGGGAGCTGTTTTTT. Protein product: CASSVGRLADTGELFF. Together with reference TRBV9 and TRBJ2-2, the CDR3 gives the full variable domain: DSGVTQTPKHLITATGQRVTLRCSPRSGDLSVYWYQQSLDQGLQFLIQYYNGEERAKGNILERFSAQQFPDLHSELNLSSLELGDSALYFCASSVGRLADTGELFFGEGSRLTVL.

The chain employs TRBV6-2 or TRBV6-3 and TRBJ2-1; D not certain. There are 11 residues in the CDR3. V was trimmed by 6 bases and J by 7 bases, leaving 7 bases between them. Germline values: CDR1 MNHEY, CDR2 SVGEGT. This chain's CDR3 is CASRERNEQFF. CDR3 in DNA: TGTGCCAGCAGGGAGAGAAATGAGCAGTTCTTC.

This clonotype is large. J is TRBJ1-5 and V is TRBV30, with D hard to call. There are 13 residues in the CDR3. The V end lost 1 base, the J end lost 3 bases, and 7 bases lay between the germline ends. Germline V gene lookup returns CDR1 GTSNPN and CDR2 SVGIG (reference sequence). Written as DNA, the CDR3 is TGTGCCTGGAGTGCCGACCCCAATCAGCCCCAGCATTTT. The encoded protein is CAWSADPNQPQHF.

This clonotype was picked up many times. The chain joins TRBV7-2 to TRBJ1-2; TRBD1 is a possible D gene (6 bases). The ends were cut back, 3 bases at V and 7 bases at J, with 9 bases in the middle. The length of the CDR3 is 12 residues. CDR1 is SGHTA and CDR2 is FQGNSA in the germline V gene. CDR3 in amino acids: CASSFHRAGYTF. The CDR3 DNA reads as TGTGCCAGCAGCTTCCACAGGGCTGGCTACACCTTC.

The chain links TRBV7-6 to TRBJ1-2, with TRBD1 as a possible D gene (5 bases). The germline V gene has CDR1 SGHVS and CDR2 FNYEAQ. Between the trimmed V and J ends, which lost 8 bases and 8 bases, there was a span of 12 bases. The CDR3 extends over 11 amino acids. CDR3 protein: CASGTYLGYTF. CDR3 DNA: TGTGCCAGCGGGACGTACCTCGGCTACACCTTC. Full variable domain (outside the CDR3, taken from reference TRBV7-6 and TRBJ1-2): GAGVSQSPRYKVTKRGQDVALRCDPISGHVSLYWYRQALGQGPEFLTYFNYEAQQDKSGLPNDRFSAERPEGSISTLTIQRTEQRDSAMYRCASGTYLGYTFGSGTRLTVV.

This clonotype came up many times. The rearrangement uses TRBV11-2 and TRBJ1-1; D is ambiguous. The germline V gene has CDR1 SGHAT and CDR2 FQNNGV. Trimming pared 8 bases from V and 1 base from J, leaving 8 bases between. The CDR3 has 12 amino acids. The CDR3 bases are TGTGCCAGCTCCTTTGGGAACACTGAAGCTTTCTTT. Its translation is CASSFGNTEAFF.

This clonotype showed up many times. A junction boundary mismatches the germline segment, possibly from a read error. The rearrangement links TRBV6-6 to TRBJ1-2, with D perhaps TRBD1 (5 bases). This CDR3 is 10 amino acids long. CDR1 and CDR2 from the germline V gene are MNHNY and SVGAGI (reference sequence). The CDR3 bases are TGTGCCAGCAGTGACAGCGCGCCTACATTC. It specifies CASSDSAPTF.

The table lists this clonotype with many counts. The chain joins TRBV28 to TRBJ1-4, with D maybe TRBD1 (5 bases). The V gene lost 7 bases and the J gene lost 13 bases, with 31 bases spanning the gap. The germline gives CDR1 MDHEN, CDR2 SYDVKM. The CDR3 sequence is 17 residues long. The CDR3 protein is CASTRVGVRGTSGGLFF. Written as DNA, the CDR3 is TGTGCCAGCACAAGGGTTGGTGTTCGCGGGACCTCGGGAGGACTGTTTTTT.

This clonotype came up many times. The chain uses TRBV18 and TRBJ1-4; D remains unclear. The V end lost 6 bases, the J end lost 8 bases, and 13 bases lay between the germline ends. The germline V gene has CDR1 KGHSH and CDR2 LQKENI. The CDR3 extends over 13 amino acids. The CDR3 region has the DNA TGTGCCAGCTCGACGCCGTCGGAAGAAAAACTGTTTTTT. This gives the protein CASSTPSEEKLFF.

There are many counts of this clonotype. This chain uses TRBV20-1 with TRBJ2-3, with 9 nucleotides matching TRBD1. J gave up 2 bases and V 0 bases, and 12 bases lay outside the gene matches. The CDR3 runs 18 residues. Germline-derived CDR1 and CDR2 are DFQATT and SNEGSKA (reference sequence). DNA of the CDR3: TGCAGTGCTAGAGATGAAAGGGACAGGGAGGGCTTCACAGATACGCAGTATTTT. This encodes CSARDERDREGFTDTQYF.

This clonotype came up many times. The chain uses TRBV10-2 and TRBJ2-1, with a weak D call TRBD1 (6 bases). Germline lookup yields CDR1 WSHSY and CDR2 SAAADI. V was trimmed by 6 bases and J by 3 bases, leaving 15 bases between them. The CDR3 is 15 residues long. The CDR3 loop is CASSPGTYSYNEQFF. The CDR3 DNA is TGCGCCAGCAGCCCTGGGACATACAGCTACAATGAGCAGTTCTTC.

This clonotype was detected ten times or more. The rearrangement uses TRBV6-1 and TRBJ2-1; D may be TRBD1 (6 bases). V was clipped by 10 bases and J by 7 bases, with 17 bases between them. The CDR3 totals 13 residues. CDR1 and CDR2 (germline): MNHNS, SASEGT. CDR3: CATNPTGGNEQFF. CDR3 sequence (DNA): TGTGCCACCAACCCGACAGGCGGGAATGAGCAGTTCTTC.

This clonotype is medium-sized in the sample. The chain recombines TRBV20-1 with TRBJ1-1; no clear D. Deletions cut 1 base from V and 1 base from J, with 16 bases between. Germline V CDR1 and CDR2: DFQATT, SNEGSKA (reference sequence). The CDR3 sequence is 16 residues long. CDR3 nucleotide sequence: TGCAGTGCTAGAGTTCATAGAGGAGCAGGGAACACTGAAGCTTTCTTT. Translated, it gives CSARVHRGAGNTEAFF.

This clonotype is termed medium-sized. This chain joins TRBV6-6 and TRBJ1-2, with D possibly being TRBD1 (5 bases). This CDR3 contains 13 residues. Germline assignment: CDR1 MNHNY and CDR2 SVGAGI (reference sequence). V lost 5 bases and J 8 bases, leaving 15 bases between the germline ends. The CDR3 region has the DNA TGTGCCAGCAGTCCGGGACGGCAGGAAGGCTACACCTTC. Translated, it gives CASSPGRQEGYTF.

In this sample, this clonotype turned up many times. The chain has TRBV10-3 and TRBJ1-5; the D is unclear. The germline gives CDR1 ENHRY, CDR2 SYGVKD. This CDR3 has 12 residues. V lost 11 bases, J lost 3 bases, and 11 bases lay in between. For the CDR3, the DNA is TGTGCCGTCGGGTTTCACAATCAGCCCCAGCATTTT. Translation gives CAVGFHNQPQHF.